The 19 T cell receptor beta chains in this list originate from one sample, sequenced in a study of graft-versus-host responses after intestinal transplantation. Here immunoSEQ multiplex PCR was the method, and the copy in TCRdb shows in-frame clones only, minus some. Among fewer than 80,000 clones, 90% to 95% were seen once, and the ten largest hold 1.5% to 2%. No antigen has been identified for these receptors. This specimen was unstimulated CD8+ T cells sorted from spleen or lymph node cells, taken before transplant. These receptors were collected from a human donor who was the organ donor for an intestinal transplant.

The V gene is TRBV5-1, the J gene TRBJ2-1; 11 bases agree with TRBD2. V lost 0 bases and J lost 4; bases outside the gene matches: 12. The CDR3 covers 19 residues. The germline CDR1 and CDR2 sequences are SGHRS and YFSETQ. For the CDR3, the DNA is TGCGCCAGCAGCTTGGTTGGGTTACTAGCGGGAGAGGGGTACAATGAGCAGTTCTTC. Its protein is CASSLVGLLAGEGYNEQFF. The full variable domain, completed using reference TRBV5-1 and TRBJ2-1, is KAGVTQTPRYLIKTRGQQVTLSCSPISGHRSVSWYQQTPGQGLQFLFEYFSETQRNKGNFPGRFSGRQFSNSRSEMNVSTLELGDSALYLCASSLVGLLAGEGYNEQFFGPGTRLTVL.

This rearrangement joins TRBV30 to TRBJ2-5; D perhaps matches TRBD2 (6 bases). This CDR3 has 14 amino acids. Trimming left V 5 bases short and J 5 bases short, with 18 bases between. Germline CDR1 GTSNPN, CDR2 SVGIG (reference sequence). The CDR3 region has the DNA TGTGCCTGGGGGATCCTGGGGAGGCGGGAGACCCAGTACTTC. Its protein product is CAWGILGRRETQYF.

Comment on this clone: At one end, the junction sequence differs from germline, possibly due to a read error. This CDR3 is CAGSVEGGRADWYEQYF. The DNA for the CDR3 is TGTGCCGGCAGCGTAGAAGGCGGGAGGGCCGATTGGTACGAGCAGTACTTC. The genes are TRBV9 and TRBJ2-7, with TRBD2 matching 9 bases. Germline lookup yields CDR1 SGDLS and CDR2 YYNGEE. The CDR3 loop spans 17 amino acids.

The chain uses TRBV9 and TRBJ2-7, with 9 bases identical to TRBD1. The germline V gene encodes CDR1 SGDLS and CDR2 YYNGEE. The CDR3 is 14 residues long. Losses at the gene ends were 3 bases for V and 6 bases for J; bases not matched to a gene: 7. The CDR3 sequence: CASSETGGRGEQYF. The CDR3 coding sequence is TGTGCCAGCAGCGAAACAGGGGGCAGAGGCGAGCAGTACTTC. Drawing the rest from reference TRBV9 and TRBJ2-7, the complete variable domain is DSGVTQTPKHLITATGQRVTLRCSPRSGDLSVYWYQQSLDQGLQFLIQYYNGEERAKGNILERFSAQQFPDLHSELNLSSLELGDSALYFCASSETGGRGEQYFGPGTRLTVT.

This chain links TRBV4-3 with TRBJ2-7; maybe TRBD1 (5 bases). Germline CDR1 reads LGHNA; CDR2 reads YSLEER. V was shortened by 0 bases and J by 6 bases, with 6 bases between the two germline ends. The CDR3 covers 12 residues. The CDR3 sequence is CASSQEDSEQYF. CDR3 DNA sequence: TGCGCCAGCAGCCAAGAAGACAGCGAGCAGTACTTC.

This chain uses TRBV28 with TRBJ1-4; D is possibly TRBD1 (6 bases). CDR1 MDHEN and CDR2 SYDVKM come from the germline V gene. V lost 1 base to trimming and J lost 2 bases, with 14 bases between them. This CDR3 is built from 17 residues. The CDR3 sequence is CASSLSRGYPTNEKLFF. In nucleotides, the CDR3 is TGTGCCAGCAGTTTATCCAGGGGTTATCCGACTAATGAAAAACTGTTTTTT.

J is TRBJ2-1 and V is TRBV5-4; the match to TRBD2 covers 9 bases. With V trimmed by 1 base and J by 5 bases, 4 bases remained unmatched. The germline V gene encodes CDR1 SGHNT and CDR2 YYREEE (reference sequence). The CDR3 has 15 amino acids. The CDR3: CASSLRAGGHNEQFF. For the CDR3, the DNA is TGTGCCAGCAGCTTGCGAGCGGGAGGCCACAATGAGCAGTTCTTC. The whole variable domain, remainder taken from reference TRBV5-4 and TRBJ2-1, is ETGVTQSPTHLIKTRGQQVTLRCSSQSGHNTVSWYQQALGQGPQFIFQYYREEENGRGNFPPRFSGLQFPNYSSELNVNALELDDSALYLCASSLRAGGHNEQFFGPGTRLTVL.

The genes are TRBV19 and TRBJ1-5, with 7 bases matching TRBD1. Trimming at V came to 6 bases and at J to 3 bases, leaving 5 bases not matched to a gene. This CDR3 has 14 amino acids. Germline lookup yields CDR1 LNHDA and CDR2 SQIVND (reference sequence). The CDR3 is CASSPTGSNQPQHF. The CDR3 DNA reads TGTGCCAGTAGCCCGACAGGGTCCAATCAGCCCCAGCATTTT.

The chain couples TRBV28 to TRBJ2-7; TRBD2 matches at 10 bases. V gave up 0 bases and J gave up 4 bases; unmatched junction bases: 3. Germline V lookup: CDR1 MDHEN, CDR2 SYDVKM. This CDR3 comprises 15 residues. The CDR3 protein is CASSLWASGGYEQYF. The CDR3 nucleotides are TGTGCCAGCAGTTTATGGGCTAGCGGGGGTTACGAGCAGTACTTC. Full variable domain (outside the CDR3, taken from reference TRBV28 and TRBJ2-7): DVKVTQSSRYLVKRTGEKVFLECVQDMDHENMFWYRQDPGLGLRLIYFSYDVKMKEKGDIPEGYSVSREKKERFSLILESASTNQTSMYLCASSLWASGGYEQYFGPGTRLTVT.

The table lists this clone with a count of one. The chain couples TRBV7-9 to TRBJ2-1, with 8 bases fitting TRBD2. V lost 5 bases, J lost 0 bases, and 3 bases stayed unmatched. Per the germline V gene, CDR1 is SEHNR and CDR2 is FQNEAQ (reference sequence). The CDR3 extends over 15 amino acids. CDR3 nucleotides: TGTGCCAGCAGCAGACTAGCGAGCTCCTACAATGAGCAGTTCTTC. It specifies CASSRLASSYNEQFF.

This clone was detected only once. V usage is TRBV14 and J usage is TRBJ2-3, with 11 bases lining up with TRBD2. The CDR3 length is 17 residues. The V gene end was trimmed by 5 bases and the J gene end by 5 bases; junction bases not matched to a gene: 12. Germline V gene sequence: CDR1 SGHDN, CDR2 FVKESK. CDR3 in amino acids: CASSWGATSGGEDTQYF. CDR3 in DNA: TGTGCCAGCAGCTGGGGGGCTACTAGCGGGGGTGAAGATACGCAGTATTTT.

This clone was counted between two and nine times. The rearrangement links TRBV7-9 to TRBJ2-7, with 7 bases matching TRBD2. Per the germline V gene, CDR1 is SEHNR and CDR2 is FQNEAQ (reference sequence). The CDR3 has 15 amino acids. After removal of 5 bases from V and 3 bases from J, the junction contained 10 bases not matched to a gene. As DNA, the CDR3 is TGTGCCAGCAGCGTCAAGGCGGGAGCGATCTACGAGCAGTACTTC. It encodes CASSVKAGAIYEQYF.

The gene calls are TRBV6-1 and TRBJ1-1, with D possibly being TRBD1 (5 bases). The V gene's germline CDR1 is MNHNS and CDR2 SASEGT. Trimming cost V 5 bases and J 4 bases, with 17 bases left between them. The CDR3 length is 15 residues. DNA for the CDR3: TGTGCCAGCAGTTCCATCAGGGTGCTGGTCACTGAAGCTTTCTTT. It is translated as CASSSIRVLVTEAFF.

DNA of the CDR3: TGTGCCAGCAGTACCACTATGCGGGAGAGAGACCATAGCTCCTACAATGAGCAGTTCTTC. It is translated as CASSTTMRERDHSSYNEQFF. The chain is built from TRBV27 and TRBJ2-1, with 7 bases aligning to TRBD2. The CDR3 loop spans 20 amino acids. The J segment lost 0 bases and the V segment lost 5 bases, leaving 19 bases of the junction unmatched. Germline CDR1 MNHEY, CDR2 SMNVEV (reference sequence).

V gene TRBV19 combines with J gene TRBJ2-1, with 12 bases that match TRBD2. The ends lost 10 bases at V and 7 bases at J; junction bases unmatched: 8. The CDR3 loop spans 14 amino acids. Germline assignment: CDR1 LNHDA and CDR2 SQIVND (reference sequence). CDR3 coding DNA: TGTGCCACCACGACTAGCGGGAGTCTTAATGAGCAGTTCTTC. Translation gives CATTTSGSLNEQFF.

This sequence joins TRBV2 and TRBJ2-3, with 7 nucleotides matching TRBD2. The CDR3 covers 16 residues. V trimming: 2 bases; J trimming: 2 bases; junction bases outside the gene matches: 7. CDR1 SNHLY and CDR2 FYNNEI come from the germline V gene. This CDR3 reads CASSEWSGTITDTQYF. CDR3 DNA sequence: TGTGCCAGCAGTGAATGGAGCGGGACTATCACAGATACGCAGTATTTT.

The chain couples TRBV28 to TRBJ2-7; 13 bases agree with TRBD2. Per the germline V gene, CDR1 is MDHEN and CDR2 is SYDVKM. The J segment lost 5 bases and the V segment lost 6 bases, leaving 10 bases of the junction unmatched. The CDR3 spans 16 residues. CDR3 nucleotide sequence: TGTGCCAGCAGCTGGACACCTGGGACTAGCGGGGACGAGCAGTACTTC. Translation gives CASSWTPGTSGDEQYF.

This sequence joins TRBV20-1 and TRBJ2-5; tentatively, D is TRBD1 (5 bases). The assigned J gene may be wrong: the sequence end matches TRBJ2-7 better. The CDR3 length is 11 residues. Germline assignment: CDR1 DFQATT and CDR2 SNEGSKA (reference sequence). Written as DNA, the CDR3 is TGCAGTGTCCCAGGGAACGACGAGCAGTACTTC. Translated, it gives CSVPGNDEQYF.

Worth noting for this clone: The sample has other DNA sequences that encode this CDR3 too. The gene calls are TRBV6-5 and TRBJ2-7; D is perhaps TRBD1 (5 bases). The germline V gene has CDR1 MNHEY and CDR2 SVGAGI. The ends were cut back, 0 bases at V and 1 base at J, with 7 bases in the middle. This CDR3 region has 14 residues. The CDR3 loop is CASSYSPGSYEQYF. The CDR3, as DNA: TGTGCCAGCAGTTACTCGCCAGGGTCCTACGAGCAGTACTTC.